This T cell receptor beta chain is drawn from a study of blood T cell repertoires in COVID-19. Study-wide context: The United States, Italy and Spain provided the acute and convalescent COVID-19 samples. PBMCs, B-cell-depleted T cells, or T cells provided the cDNA or gDNA that made up the material.

In the authors' workflow: From reference gene primer amplification, estimates of nucleated cell counts were derived. Produced via immunoSEQ multiplex PCR; TCRdb's table is partial and in-frame only. Clonal size and the V and J genes are those of that table, whereas D and trimming came from the DNA. The table lists tens of thousands of clones, more than 90% of them singletons. Source material: peripheral blood. This clonotype was obtained from a human donor in a cohort sampled during active COVID-19.

CDR3 region: CASSRRQGADEKLFF. In DNA, the CDR3 is TGTGCCAGCAGCAGGCGACAGGGGGCGGATGAAAAACTGTTTTTT. The chain is built from TRBV5-4 and TRBJ1-4, with 10 bases identical to TRBD1. Germline trimming cut 4 bases from V and 6 bases from J; bases unmatched to any gene: 6. Germline V lookup: CDR1 SGHNT, CDR2 YYREEE (reference sequence). The CDR3 has 15 residues.